A single sample gave rise to the 16 T cell receptor beta chains below, sequenced in a study of T cells after yellow fever vaccination. Via MiXCR, TCRdb re-called the 5' RACE reads, giving one row per CDR3 protein. The data show approximately 110,000 distinct CDR3 sequences, 8% to 9.5% seen once. The sample consisted of CD8+ T cells sorted from PBMCs, taken 45 days after the yellow fever booster vaccination. The receptors were gathered from a young man who received the YFV17D yellow fever vaccine.

V is TRBV12-3 or TRBV12-4 and J is TRBJ2-3; D unclear. Between the trimmed V and J ends, which lost 4 bases and 8 bases, there was a span of 7 bases. The CDR3 runs to 11 residues. In nucleotides, the CDR3 is TGTGCCAGCAGTTCTCCGGGTACGCAGTATTTT. Translating it yields CASSSPGTQYF.

In this sample, this clonotype turned up a few times. J is TRBJ2-2 and V is TRBV24-1; 9 bases fit TRBD2. The J segment lost 6 bases and the V segment lost 10 bases, leaving 2 bases of the junction unmatched. Germline CDR1 and CDR2: KGHDR and SFDVKD. This CDR3 spans 12 amino acids. The chain's CDR3 is CATGLASGELFF. CDR3 DNA sequence: TGTGCCACGGGACTAGCATCCGGGGAGCTGTTTTTT.

The rearrangement uses TRBV6-2 or TRBV6-3 and TRBJ1-1, with D possibly TRBD1 on 6 matching bases. V was trimmed by 2 bases and J by 0 bases, leaving 7 bases between them. CDR3 length equals 14 residues. Per germline, CDR1 MNHEY and CDR2 SVGEGT. The CDR3 region has the DNA TGTGCCAGCAGTTACGGACAGATGAACACTGAAGCTTTCTTT. It specifies CASSYGQMNTEAFF.

There are many counts of this clonotype. DNA of the CDR3: TGTGCCAGCAGATACGGGACAGTCTACAATGAGCAGTTCTTC. This gives the protein CASRYGTVYNEQFF. The rearrangement uses TRBV12-3 or TRBV12-4 and TRBJ2-1; 7 bases align to TRBD1. V trimming: 6 bases; J trimming: 3 bases; junction bases outside the gene matches: 5. This CDR3 has 14 amino acids.

There are many counts of this clonotype. The CDR3 here is CASSLRGTGYSNEQFF. The CDR3 DNA sequence: TGTGCCAGCAGCCTACGCGGGACAGGCTATAGCAATGAGCAGTTCTTC. The chain combines TRBV7-6 with TRBJ2-1; TRBD1 matches 8 bases. The CDR3 runs 16 residues. V dropped 5 bases and J dropped 6; count of bases not matched to a gene: 12. The V gene's germline CDR1 is SGHVS and CDR2 FNYEAQ.

V gene TRBV3-1 combines with J gene TRBJ2-1; 8 nucleotides align to TRBD2. CDR1 is LGHDT and CDR2 is YNNKEL in the germline V gene (reference sequence). J gave up 6 bases and V 4 bases, and 11 bases lay outside the gene matches. CDR3 length: 16 residues. CDR3 sequence: CASSPPLREGSNEQFF. The CDR3 DNA is TGTGCCAGCAGCCCCCCCCTCCGGGAGGGGAGCAATGAGCAGTTCTTC.

Many counts were recorded for this clonotype. V gene TRBV3-1 combines with J gene TRBJ2-2; the D is unclear. V was clipped by 0 bases and J by 7 bases, with 3 bases between them. CDR1 is LGHDT, CDR2 YNNKEL, per germline (reference sequence). The CDR3 is 12 residues long. Here the CDR3 DNA reads TGTGCCAGCAGCCAAGAGAGCGGGGAGCTGTTTTTT. Protein product: CASSQESGELFF. The full variable domain, rest sourced from reference TRBV3-1 and TRBJ2-2, is DTAVSQTPKYLVTQMGNDKSIKCEQNLGHDTMYWYKQDSKKFLKIMFSYNNKELIINETVPNRFSPKSPDKAHLNLHINSLELGDSAVYFCASSQESGELFFGEGSRLTVL.

This clonotype was counted ten times or more. The chain uses TRBV12-3 or TRBV12-4 and TRBJ2-2, with TRBD1 as a possible D gene (5 bases). Trimming removed 6 bases at V and 6 bases at J, with 11 bases between. The CDR3 runs 13 residues. CDR3 sequence: CASRHQGAGELFF. CDR3 in DNA: TGTGCCAGCAGACACCAGGGCGCCGGGGAGCTGTTTTTT.

This clonotype was recorded many times. The chain has TRBV28 and TRBJ2-5; D may be TRBD1 (6 bases). V was shortened by 6 bases and J by 5 bases, with 16 bases between the two germline ends. This CDR3 is built from 14 residues. Germline V gene data show CDR1 as MDHEN and CDR2 as SYDVKM. The CDR3 DNA sequence: TGTGCCAGCAGCCCCACAGGGAACGGGGAGACCCAGTACTTC. Amino acid sequence: CASSPTGNGETQYF.

This clonotype was seen repeatedly, ten times or more. The chain employs TRBV15 and TRBJ2-7; 10 bases agree with TRBD2. V dropped 1 base and J dropped 2; count of bases not matched to a gene: 5. The CDR3 consists of 16 residues. CDR1 is LNHNV, CDR2 YYDKDF, per germline (reference sequence). CDR3 bases: TGTGCCACCAGCAGAGGCCGTCTAGCGGGAGCCTACGAGCAGTACTTC. Amino acids: CATSRGRLAGAYEQYF.

This clonotype occurred a few times. This chain connects TRBV6-5 to TRBJ2-7; unclear D gene. Germline CDR1 reads MNHEY; CDR2 reads SVGAGI. The CDR3 covers 13 residues. V lost 2 bases, J lost 0 bases, and 5 bases lay in between. CDR3 in amino acids: CASSYARSYEQYF. CDR3 sequence (DNA): TGTGCCAGCAGTTACGCCCGCTCCTACGAGCAGTACTTC.

The gene calls are TRBV6-5 and TRBJ2-7, with D perhaps TRBD2 (6 bases). Trimming removed 4 bases from V and 2 bases from J, with 12 bases in between. CDR3 length: 14 amino acids. CDR1 and CDR2 from the germline V gene are MNHEY and SVGAGI. The CDR3 coding sequence is TGTGCCAGCAGTTTTGCTAGCGAGCCCTACGAGCAGTACTTC. This sequence encodes CASSFASEPYEQYF.

The rearrangement links TRBV24-1 to TRBJ2-1; TRBD2 aligns across 12 bases. V trimming: 0 bases; J trimming: 14 bases; junction bases outside the gene matches: 4. The CDR3 is 14 amino acids. Germline V gene sequence: CDR1 KGHDR, CDR2 SFDVKD. The DNA of the CDR3 is TGTGCCACCAGTGATTTGCAGCCTAGCGGGAGGGAGTTCTTC. It encodes CATSDLQPSGREFF.

Many counts were recorded for this clonotype. The CDR3 DNA reads TGTGCCAGCAGTTACAGGGACCACTACGAGCAGTACTTC. Protein product: CASSYRDHYEQYF. This sequence joins TRBV6-5 and TRBJ2-7; either TRBD1 or TRBD2 may fit D (5 bases each). Trimming stripped 2 bases from V and 3 bases from J, with 8 bases between. The CDR3 is 13 amino acids. The germline V gene has CDR1 MNHEY and CDR2 SVGAGI.

This clonotype was recorded at least ten times. The chain links TRBV6-5 to TRBJ2-1; D is undetermined. This CDR3 is 17 amino acids long. The V gene's germline CDR1 is MNHEY and CDR2 SVGAGI. The V gene lost 2 bases and the J gene lost 0 bases, with 14 bases spanning the gap. In DNA, the CDR3 is TGTGCCAGCAGTTACCGCGCCCAGGAGAGCTCCTACAATGAGCAGTTCTTC. It specifies CASSYRAQESSYNEQFF.

V usage is TRBV30 and J usage is TRBJ2-7, with D unclear. Trimming took 1 base from V and 4 from J, leaving 8 bases between them. Germline V CDR1 and CDR2: GTSNPN, SVGIG (reference sequence). There are 12 residues in the CDR3. The CDR3 loop is CAWSGLSYEQYF. In DNA, the CDR3 is TGTGCCTGGAGTGGGCTTTCTTACGAGCAGTACTTC.